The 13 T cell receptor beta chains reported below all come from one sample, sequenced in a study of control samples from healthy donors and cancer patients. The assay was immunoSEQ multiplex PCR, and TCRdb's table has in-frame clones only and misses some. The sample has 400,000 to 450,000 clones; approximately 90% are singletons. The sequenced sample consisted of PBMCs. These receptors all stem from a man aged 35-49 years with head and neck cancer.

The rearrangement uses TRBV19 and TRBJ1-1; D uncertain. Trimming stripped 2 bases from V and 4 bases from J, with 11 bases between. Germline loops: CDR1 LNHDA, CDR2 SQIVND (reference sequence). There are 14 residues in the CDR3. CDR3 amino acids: CASSIRSDGTEAFF. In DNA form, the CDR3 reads TGTGCCAGTAGTATAAGGTCTGATGGCACTGAAGCTTTCTTT.

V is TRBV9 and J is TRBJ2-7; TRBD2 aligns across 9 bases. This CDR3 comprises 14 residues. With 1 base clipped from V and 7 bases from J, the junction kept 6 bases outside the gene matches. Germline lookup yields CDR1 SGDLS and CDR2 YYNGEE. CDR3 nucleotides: TGTGCCAGCAGCGTATCTAGCGGGATCGGTGAGCAGTACTTC. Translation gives CASSVSSGIGEQYF.

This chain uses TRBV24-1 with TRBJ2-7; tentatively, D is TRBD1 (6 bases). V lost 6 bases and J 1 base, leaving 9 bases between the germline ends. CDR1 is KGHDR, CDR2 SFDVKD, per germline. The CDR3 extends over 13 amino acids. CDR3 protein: CATSLGGSYEQYF. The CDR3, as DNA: TGTGCCACCAGTCTAGGGGGATCCTACGAGCAGTACTTC.

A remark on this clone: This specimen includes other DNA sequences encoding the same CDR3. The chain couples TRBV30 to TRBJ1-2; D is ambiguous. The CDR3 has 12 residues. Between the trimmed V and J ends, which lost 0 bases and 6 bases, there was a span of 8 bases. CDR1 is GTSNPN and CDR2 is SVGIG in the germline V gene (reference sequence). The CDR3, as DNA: TGTGCCTGGAGTGTTACCGGGAATGGCTACACCTTC. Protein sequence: CAWSVTGNGYTF.

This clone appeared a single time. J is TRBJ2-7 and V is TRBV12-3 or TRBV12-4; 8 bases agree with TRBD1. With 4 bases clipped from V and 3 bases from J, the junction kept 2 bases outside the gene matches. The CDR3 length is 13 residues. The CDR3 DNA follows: TGTGCCAGCAGTTCTGGGACAGGCTACGAGCAGTACTTC. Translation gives CASSSGTGYEQYF.

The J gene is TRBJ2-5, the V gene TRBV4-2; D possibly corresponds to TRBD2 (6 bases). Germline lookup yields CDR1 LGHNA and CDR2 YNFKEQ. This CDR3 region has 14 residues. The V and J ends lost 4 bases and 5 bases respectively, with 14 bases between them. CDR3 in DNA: TGTGCCAGCAGCCGGAGGGGTGCTGGGGAGACCCAGTACTTC. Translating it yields CASSRRGAGETQYF.

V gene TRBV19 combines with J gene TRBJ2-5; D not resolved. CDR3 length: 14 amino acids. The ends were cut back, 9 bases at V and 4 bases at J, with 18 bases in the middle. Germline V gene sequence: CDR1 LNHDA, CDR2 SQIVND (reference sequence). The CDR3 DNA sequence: TGTGCCAGCTCACTCGGCGGCGTCCCAGAGACCCAGTACTTC. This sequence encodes CASSLGGVPETQYF.

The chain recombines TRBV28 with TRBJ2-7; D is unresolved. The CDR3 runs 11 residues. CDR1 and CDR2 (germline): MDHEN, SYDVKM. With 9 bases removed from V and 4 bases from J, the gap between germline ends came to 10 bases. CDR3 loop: CASHSRYEQYF. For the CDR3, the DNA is TGTGCCAGTCATAGTCGTTACGAGCAGTACTTC.

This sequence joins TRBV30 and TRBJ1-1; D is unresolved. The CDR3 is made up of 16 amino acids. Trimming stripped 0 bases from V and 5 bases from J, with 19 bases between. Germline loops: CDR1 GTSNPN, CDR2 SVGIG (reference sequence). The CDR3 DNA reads TGTGCCTGGAGTGTAATCCCCGGGTCACCGGGGACTGAAGCTTTCTTT. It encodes CAWSVIPGSPGTEAFF.

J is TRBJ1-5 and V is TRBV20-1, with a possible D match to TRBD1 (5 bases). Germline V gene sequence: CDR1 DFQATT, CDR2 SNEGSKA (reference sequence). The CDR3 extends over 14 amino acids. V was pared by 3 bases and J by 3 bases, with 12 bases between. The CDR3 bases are TGCAGTGCTAGTGGGGGAGGAGACAATCAGCCCCAGCATTTT. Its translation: CSASGGGDNQPQHF.

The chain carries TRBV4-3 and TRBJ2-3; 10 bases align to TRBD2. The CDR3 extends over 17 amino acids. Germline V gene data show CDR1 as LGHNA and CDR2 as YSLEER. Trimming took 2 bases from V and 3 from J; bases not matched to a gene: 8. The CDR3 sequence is CASSQQIAGGLTDTQYF. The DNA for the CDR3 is TGCGCCAGCAGCCAACAGATAGCGGGGGGACTTACAGATACGCAGTATTTT.

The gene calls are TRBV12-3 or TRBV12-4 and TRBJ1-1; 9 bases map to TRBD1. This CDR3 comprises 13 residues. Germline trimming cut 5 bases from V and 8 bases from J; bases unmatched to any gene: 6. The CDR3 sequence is CASSGSGTGEAFF. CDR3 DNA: TGTGCCAGCAGTGGATCCGGGACAGGGGAAGCTTTCTTT.

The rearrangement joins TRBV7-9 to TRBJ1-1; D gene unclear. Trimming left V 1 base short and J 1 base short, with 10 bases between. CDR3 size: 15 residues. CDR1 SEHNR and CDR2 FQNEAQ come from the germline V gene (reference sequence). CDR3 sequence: CASSLGVGGNTEAFF. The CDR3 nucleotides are TGTGCCAGCAGCTTAGGGGTGGGAGGGAACACTGAAGCTTTCTTT.